This is a list of T cell receptor beta chains from one sample in a study of cytomegalovirus exposure and HLA in healthy donors. The data were produced by immunoSEQ multiplex PCR, yet TCRdb's version contains in-frame clones alone and is incomplete. This sample yields 150,000 to 200,000 clones, of which around 80% are seen a single time; about 2.5% belongs to the top ten. The source material was PBMCs. The receptors were sampled from a woman aged 45-59 years in good health and CMV-seronegative. CDR3s include the opening cysteine and the closing phenylalanine or tryptophan. Each record gives: CDR3 DNA, CDR3 protein, V gene, D gene, J gene, clone size. The D gene is left open where the match is weak. The size entry is marked missing in some rows and otherwise reads once, few, many or a size class.

CDR3nt: TGCGCCAGCAGCGCCCTCCCGGGACTAGCGGGAGGGGAGACCCAGTACTTC; CDR3aa: CASSALPGLAGGETQYF; v_gene: TRBV5-1; d_gene: TRBD2; j_gene: TRBJ2-5; abundance: .
CDR3nt: TGTGCCAGCAGCGTAGGGCAGGGGGCTCAAAATCAGCCCCAGCATTTT; CDR3aa: CASSVGQGAQNQPQHF; v_gene: TRBV9; d_gene: TRBD1; j_gene: TRBJ1-5; abundance: .
CDR3nt: TGTGCCACCAGAGCAAGAATGTGGGAGGGCCGAGAGGAGACCCAGTACTTC; CDR3aa: CATRARMWEGREETQYF; v_gene: TRBV15; d_gene: TRBD2; j_gene: TRBJ2-5; abundance: .
CDR3nt: TGTGCCAGCAGCTTGGGACAGGGAGAAACCCAGTACTTC; CDR3aa: CASSLGQGETQYF; v_gene: TRBV5-6; d_gene: TRBD1; j_gene: TRBJ2-5; abundance: .
CDR3nt: TGTGCCAGCTATCTGGGGGGTTCTGGGGCCAACGTCCTGACTTTC; CDR3aa: CASYLGGSGANVLTF; v_gene: TRBV2; d_gene: .; j_gene: TRBJ2-6; abundance: .
CDR3nt: TGCGCCAGCAGCCAAGTGCAGGGGGCAACTAATGAAAAACTGTTTTTT; CDR3aa: CASSQVQGATNEKLFF; v_gene: TRBV4-3; d_gene: TRBD1; j_gene: TRBJ1-4; abundance: .
CDR3nt: TGTGCCAGCAGCTCCCATCAAGGGGGCCTGGAGACCCAGTACTTC; CDR3aa: CASSSHQGGLETQYF; v_gene: TRBV7-9; d_gene: TRBD1; j_gene: TRBJ2-5; abundance: .
CDR3nt: TGTGCCAGCAGTGAACAGCCGAATTCACCCCTCCACTTT; CDR3aa: CASSEQPNSPLHF; v_gene: TRBV6-4; d_gene: .; j_gene: TRBJ1-6; abundance: .
CDR3nt: TGTTCCAGCAGCTTAGTGGGGACAGGGGGCGCGAACACTGAAGCTTTCTTT; CDR3aa: CSSSLVGTGGANTEAFF; v_gene: TRBV7-9; d_gene: TRBD1; j_gene: TRBJ1-1; abundance: .
CDR3nt: TGTGCCAGCAGCCCCCCGGGACTAGCGGGAGGTCTCGATGAGCAGTTCTTC; CDR3aa: CASSPPGLAGGLDEQFF; v_gene: TRBV7-3; d_gene: TRBD2; j_gene: TRBJ2-1; abundance: .
CDR3nt: TGTGCCAGCAATCCTAGGGGGGACAGTCGGCAGGAGCAGTACTTC; CDR3aa: CASNPRGDSRQEQYF; v_gene: TRBV25-1; d_gene: .; j_gene: TRBJ2-7; abundance: many
CDR3nt: TGTGCCAGCAGCAAGGTTCGGGGGGCAGGTAACTATGGCTACACCTTC; CDR3aa: CASSKVRGAGNYGYTF; v_gene: TRBV21-1; d_gene: .; j_gene: TRBJ1-2; abundance: .
CDR3nt: TGTGCCAGCAGCCATCGACTAGCGGACACAGATACGCAGTATTTT; CDR3aa: CASSHRLADTDTQYF; v_gene: TRBV4-2; d_gene: TRBD2; j_gene: TRBJ2-3; abundance: .
CDR3nt: TGTGCCACCAGCACTCGACAGGGCCCCCAAGAGACCCAGTACTTC; CDR3aa: CATSTRQGPQETQYF; v_gene: TRBV15; d_gene: TRBD1; j_gene: TRBJ2-5; abundance: .
CDR3nt: TGTGCCAGCAGTGACTCCCTTAGCAATCAGCCCCAGCATTTT; CDR3aa: CASSDSLSNQPQHF; v_gene: TRBV2; d_gene: .; j_gene: TRBJ1-5; abundance: .